A single sample is the source of the 25 T cell receptor beta chains below, sequenced in a study of blood T cell repertoires in COVID-19. Clones were sequenced by immunoSEQ multiplex PCR, and TCRdb holds only the in-frame ones, with some missing. The table includes hundreds of thousands of clones, 86% detected once. Specimen: PBMCs or T cells enriched from blood (not recorded which). These receptors all stem from a woman in her 50s in a cohort exposed to, infected with or recovered from COVID-19 (not recorded which).

The chain combines TRBV6-1 with TRBJ1-1, with D unresolved. The CDR3 spans 15 residues. Looked up from germline, CDR1 is MNHNS and CDR2 is SASEGT. V shed 0 bases and J shed 4 bases, with 12 bases lying between them. CDR3 protein: CASSEASSVSTEAFF. The CDR3 coding sequence is TGTGCCAGCAGTGAAGCTTCCTCGGTTTCCACTGAAGCTTTCTTT.

This clone was detected once. This rearrangement joins TRBV4-2 to TRBJ2-5; TRBD1 might be the D (5 bases). Germline V gives CDR1 LGHNA, CDR2 YNFKEQ. This CDR3 is 15 amino acids long. The V and J ends lost 0 bases and 5 bases respectively, with 13 bases between them. The CDR3 nucleotides are TGTGCCAGCAGCCAAGATAGGGGCGAATCGGAGACCCAGTACTTC. It encodes CASSQDRGESETQYF.

This sequence joins TRBV28 and TRBJ2-3, with a weak D call TRBD1 (7 bases). The CDR3 is made up of 12 amino acids. The germline V and J ends were trimmed by 10 bases and 5 bases, with 13 bases remaining between them. The V gene's germline CDR1 is MDHEN and CDR2 SYDVKM. This CDR3 reads CATQGGRDTQYF. For the CDR3, the DNA is TGTGCCACTCAGGGGGGCCGAGATACGCAGTATTTT.

The J gene is TRBJ2-2, the V gene TRBV15; D gene unclear. Looked up from germline, CDR1 is LNHNV and CDR2 is YYDKDF (reference sequence). The CDR3 length is 14 residues. Deletions cut 0 bases from V and 6 bases from J, with 8 bases between. The DNA for the CDR3 is TGTGCCACCAGCAGAGACTCCGTAGCCGGGGAGCTGTTTTTT. It codes for CATSRDSVAGELFF. The variable domain in full, with the rest retrieved from reference TRBV15 and TRBJ2-2, is DAMVIQNPRYQVTQFGKPVTLSCSQTLNHNVMYWYQQKSSQAPKLLFHYYDKDFNNEADTPDNFQSRRPNTSFCFLDIRSPGLGDTAMYLCATSRDSVAGELFFGEGSRLTVL.

The rearrangement uses TRBV10-3 and TRBJ1-6; D perhaps matches TRBD1 (6 bases). V lost 6 bases and J 8 bases, leaving 11 bases between the germline ends. Germline CDR1 is ENHRY and CDR2 is SYGVKD. The CDR3 is made up of 13 amino acids. For the CDR3, the DNA is TGTGCCATCAGAGGACAGAACGATTCACCCCTCCACTTT. It yields the protein CAIRGQNDSPLHF.

This clone was recorded once. The rearrangement links TRBV5-4 to TRBJ1-1; D perhaps matches TRBD1 (6 bases). V lost 0 bases and J 2 bases, leaving 14 bases between the germline ends. The length of the CDR3 is 16 residues. Germline lookup yields CDR1 SGHNT and CDR2 YYREEE (reference sequence). CDR3 nucleotide sequence: TGTGCCAGCAGCTTGGAGGGGACAACGGTAAACACTGAAGCTTTCTTT. Protein sequence: CASSLEGTTVNTEAFF.

This chain links TRBV3-1 (or the pseudogene TRBV3-2) with TRBJ2-7; possible D gene TRBD1, 5 bases. CDR1 is LGHDT, CDR2 YNNKEL, per germline (reference sequence). V was trimmed by 3 bases and J by 5 bases, leaving 11 bases between them. The CDR3 contains 13 residues. In nucleotides, the CDR3 is TGTGCCAGCAGCCAGGTAGGGGTGCACGAGCAGTACTTC. This codes for CASSQVGVHEQYF.

V is TRBV5-4 and J is TRBJ1-2; the D gene is possibly TRBD1 (5 bases). Trimming took off 4 bases at V and 5 bases at J, with 21 bases between the two ends. CDR1 is SGHNT, CDR2 YYREEE, per germline (reference sequence). The CDR3 is made up of 16 amino acids. This CDR3 reads CASSAAGRGNQYGYTF. CDR3 nucleotides: TGTGCCAGCAGCGCCGCCGGACGGGGGAATCAATATGGCTACACCTTC.

This rearrangement joins TRBV5-4 to TRBJ1-4; 8 nucleotides align to TRBD1. The CDR3 spans 14 residues. Losses at the gene ends were 3 bases for V and 8 bases for J; bases not matched to a gene: 6. The germline gives CDR1 SGHNT, CDR2 YYREEE (reference sequence). The CDR3: CASSSMTGEEKLFF. Written as DNA, the CDR3 is TGTGCCAGCAGCTCTATGACAGGGGAGGAAAAACTGTTTTTT.

The chain has TRBV2 and TRBJ2-1, with D hard to call. The germline gives CDR1 SNHLY, CDR2 FYNNEI. Trimming took 4 bases from V and 10 from J, leaving 11 bases between them. CDR3 size: 12 residues. The CDR3 nucleotides read TGTGCCAGCAGTGTGCGTGTCGAAGAGCAGTTCTTC. Translation gives CASSVRVEEQFF.

The rearrangement uses TRBV6-5 and TRBJ1-2; TRBD1 is a possible D gene (6 bases). Germline CDR1 MNHEY, CDR2 SVGAGI. Trimming took off 11 bases at V and 10 bases at J, with 17 bases between the two ends. The CDR3 runs to 11 residues. The CDR3 DNA reads as TGTGCCGCGGGGGGGCGAGGATACTACACCTTC. This gives the protein CAAGGRGYYTF.

The rearrangement links TRBV10-3 to TRBJ1-2; 7 bases align to TRBD1. The CDR3 is 12 amino acids. The V and J ends lost 6 bases and 6 bases, in that order; junction bases with no gene match: 4. Germline CDR1 reads ENHRY; CDR2 reads SYGVKD. CDR3 sequence reads: CAIRGDRDGYTF. The CDR3 DNA reads as TGTGCCATCAGGGGAGACAGGGATGGCTACACCTTC.

In its sample, this clone was seen once. The germline gene is not matched at one end of the junction; a read error may be the cause. The CDR3 sequence: CASSISETDQSQHF. The CDR3 region has the DNA TGTGCCAGTAGTATTTCCGAGACTGATCAGTCCCAGCATTTT. The genes are TRBV19 and TRBJ1-5, with D uncertain. The germline V gene has CDR1 LNHDA and CDR2 SQIVND (reference sequence). The CDR3 is 14 residues long.

The rearrangement joins TRBV6-7 to TRBJ1-4; 8 nucleotides align to TRBD1. TRBV6-7 is classed as an ORF, of uncertain function. This CDR3 is 19 amino acids long. Trimming cost V 2 bases and J 2 bases; bases outside gene matches: 13. The CDR3 sequence: CASSYPSPGQGRTNEKLFF. DNA of the CDR3: TGTGCCAGCAGTTACCCCAGCCCCGGACAGGGACGGACTAATGAAAAACTGTTTTTT.

The genes are TRBV19 and TRBJ1-6, with 7 bases identical to TRBD1. Germline CDR1 and CDR2: LNHDA and SQIVND (reference sequence). The CDR3 consists of 13 residues. V shed 10 bases, J shed 7 bases, and the junction held 7 bases outside the gene matches. DNA for the CDR3: TGTGCCACCCGGGACAGTTTCAATTCACCCCTCCACTTT. Translation: CATRDSFNSPLHF. Based on the CDR3 plus reference TRBV19 and TRBJ1-6, the full variable domain is DGGITQSPKYLFRKEGQNVTLSCEQNLNHDAMYWYRQDPGQGLRLIYYSQIVNDFQKGDIAEGYSVSREKKESFPLTVTSAQKNPTAFYLCATRDSFNSPLHFGNGTRLTVT.

The chain has TRBV1 and TRBJ1-5; no check of the table's D call, TRBD1, against the DNA was made. TRBV1 is shown as a pseudogene. The CDR3 covers 22 residues. The DNA of the CDR3 is TGCACCAGCAGCCAAGATCCAGCCCTAGCAGGCAGGGGCCTCGTTAGCAATCAGCCCCAGCATTTT. Protein sequence: CTSSQDPALAGRGLVSNQPQHF.

This chain links TRBV24-1 with TRBJ1-4; 11 bases align to TRBD1. Germline CDR1 reads KGHDR; CDR2 reads SFDVKD. This CDR3 is built from 16 residues. The V gene end was trimmed by 3 bases and the J gene end by 8 bases; junction bases not matched to a gene: 7. The CDR3 is CATSDGTGGRSEKLFF. CDR3 bases: TGTGCCACCAGTGATGGGACAGGGGGTAGGTCGGAAAAACTGTTTTTT.

The genes are TRBV5-1 and TRBJ2-1; 10 nucleotides match TRBD2. The germline V gene has CDR1 SGHRS and CDR2 YFSETQ. With V trimmed by 0 bases and J by 2 bases, 5 bases remained unmatched. The length of the CDR3 is 17 residues. The CDR3 loop reads CASSLGASGSTYNEQFF. As DNA, the CDR3 is TGCGCCAGCAGCTTGGGTGCTAGCGGGAGCACCTACAATGAGCAGTTCTTC.

V gene TRBV27 combines with J gene TRBJ2-3; 8 bases map to TRBD1. CDR1 MNHEY and CDR2 SMNVEV come from the germline V gene (reference sequence). The length of the CDR3 is 15 residues. Trimming cost V 5 bases and J 4 bases; bases outside gene matches: 8. For the CDR3, the DNA is TGTGCCAGCAGTACGAGGGACAGGCGATCAGATACGCAGTATTTT. Its translation: CASSTRDRRSDTQYF.

The chain has TRBV9 and TRBJ1-1, with 7 positions matching TRBD1. V lost 4 bases, J lost 1 base, and 10 bases stayed unmatched. The CDR3 contains 16 residues. Germline values: CDR1 SGDLS, CDR2 YYNGEE. CDR3 nucleotides: TGTGCCAGCAGCCCCGAGTACAGGGGCGGGAACACTGAAGCTTTCTTT. As protein: CASSPEYRGGNTEAFF.

CDR3: CASSLRVGARTGELFF. Here the CDR3 DNA reads TGTGCCAGCAGCCTCCGGGTGGGGGCGCGGACCGGGGAGCTGTTTTTT. The V and J genes are TRBV9 and TRBJ2-2, with D possibly matching TRBD1 (6 bases). This CDR3 spans 16 amino acids. Trimming took off 4 bases at V and 5 bases at J, with 18 bases between the two ends. Germline lookup yields CDR1 SGDLS and CDR2 YYNGEE.

The V call is TRBV5-4, the J call TRBJ1-1; 7 bases fit TRBD1. The germline CDR1 and CDR2 sequences are SGHNT and YYREEE (reference sequence). The CDR3 runs to 14 residues. Trimming cost V 1 base and J 1 base; bases outside gene matches: 1. CDR3: CASSLRGPNTEAFF. Here the CDR3 DNA reads TGTGCCAGCAGCTTGAGGGGGCCGAACACTGAAGCTTTCTTT.

V is TRBV5-6 and J is TRBJ1-4; the D gene is possibly TRBD1 (5 bases). This CDR3 comprises 14 residues. Looked up from germline, CDR1 is SGHDT and CDR2 is YYEEEE. V gave up 0 bases and J gave up 3 bases, with 6 bases separating them. CDR3: CASSLAGPNEKLFF. DNA for the CDR3: TGTGCCAGCAGCTTGGCAGGGCCTAATGAAAAACTGTTTTTT.

This chain uses TRBV4-2 with TRBJ1-2; no clear D gene. V lost 2 bases and J lost 0, with 13 bases in between. Germline V CDR1 and CDR2: LGHNA, YNFKEQ. This CDR3 has 16 amino acids. The CDR3 reads CASSQPPGGANYGYTF. CDR3 DNA: TGTGCCAGCAGCCAACCCCCCGGTGGAGCTAACTATGGCTACACCTTC.

J is TRBJ2-7 and V is TRBV10-3, with TRBD2 matching 7 bases. There are 13 residues in the CDR3. The V and J ends lost 3 bases and 6 bases, in that order; junction bases with no gene match: 5. Germline values: CDR1 ENHRY, CDR2 SYGVKD. The CDR3 reads CAISDWEGREQYF. CDR3 coding DNA: TGTGCCATCAGTGATTGGGAGGGGCGCGAGCAGTACTTC.